The 29 T cell receptor beta chains below all came from one sample that was sequenced in a study of regulatory T cells in long-lasting Graves disease (dated by TCRdb to 2020 to 2023). Receptor libraries were prepared by multiplex PCR. The instrument given in TCRdb is Illumina HiSeq 4000. CDR3 regions were amplified by Arm-PCR with iRepertoire HTBI primers to construct TCR beta libraries. TCRdb ran its own pipeline on the public reads, namely fastp trimming at Q25 and MiXCR clone calling, and kept in-frame beta chains. Entries that share a CDR3 protein sequence are merged under the most common genes and DNA. For this sample the table gives 550,000 to 650,000 distinct CDR3 sequences, of which 15% to 20% were detected only once. 12% of the sample rests with the top ten. The sample's time point label is to be understood as: newly diagnosed GD, antithyroid drugs for less than 3 months. For both TCR sequencing and RNA sequencing, RNA was extracted from PBMCs using TRIzol.

This same sample was also taken into another study, of T cells in Graves' hyperthyroidism and ophthalmopathy.

Specimen: peripheral blood mononuclear cells (PBMCs), collected at new diagnosis, from a patient treated with antithyroid drugs. Receptors originate from a man younger than 35 with Graves disease. Donor details come from another sample of the same person, matched by shared clones.

Ten or more counts support this clonotype. This sequence joins TRBV9 and TRBJ2-7; 9 nucleotides line up with TRBD2. The J segment lost 3 bases and the V segment lost 0 bases, leaving 7 bases of the junction unmatched. CDR1 and CDR2 from the germline V gene are SGDLS and YYNGEE. This CDR3 region has 16 residues. DNA for the CDR3: TGTGCCAGCAGCGTAGGTCCGTCTAGCGGGGACTACGAGCAGTACTTC. This translates into CASSVGPSSGDYEQYF.

This clonotype was detected many times. V is TRBV12-3 or TRBV12-4 and J is TRBJ2-3, with 9 bases that match TRBD2. V lost 8 bases to trimming and J lost 2 bases; unmatched junction nucleotides: 5. CDR3 size: 14 residues. The CDR3 loop reads CASRPSGNTDTQYF. CDR3 nucleotide sequence: TGTGCCAGCCGCCCTAGCGGGAACACAGATACGCAGTATTTT.

V and J are TRBV20-1 and TRBJ2-3, with 13 bases that match TRBD2. Germline-derived CDR1 and CDR2 are DFQATT and SNEGSKA (reference sequence). V gave up 2 bases and J gave up 3 bases; unmatched junction bases: 11. The CDR3 runs 18 residues. CDR3 amino acids: CSARPDSLAGGRTDTQYF. The CDR3 DNA sequence: TGCAGTGCTAGACCCGACTCACTAGCGGGAGGGCGGACAGATACGCAGTATTTT.

In this sample, this clonotype turned up many times. This chain joins TRBV28 and TRBJ1-1; D gene unclear. Trimming stripped 6 bases from V and 0 bases from J, with 11 bases between. This CDR3 contains 14 residues. CDR1 MDHEN and CDR2 SYDVKM come from the germline V gene. The CDR3 loop is CASSPAPMNTEAFF. In DNA, the CDR3 is TGTGCCAGCAGCCCGGCACCTATGAACACTGAAGCTTTCTTT.

This clonotype has a count of ten or more. V gene TRBV5-1 combines with J gene TRBJ1-1; possibly TRBD1 for D (6 bases). The CDR3 is 14 residues long. Germline V gene sequence: CDR1 SGHRS, CDR2 YFSETQ. Trimming removed 2 bases from V and 2 bases from J, with 10 bases in between. The CDR3 nucleotides read TGCGCCAGCAGCTTTCCAGGGGAAAACACTGAAGCTTTCTTT. Its translation is CASSFPGENTEAFF.

This clonotype was recorded at least ten times. The DNA for the CDR3 is TGTGCCAGCAGCTTAGACCCCAGCACAGATACGCAGTATTTT. This translates into CASSLDPSTDTQYF. The rearrangement links TRBV7-3 to TRBJ2-3, with D hard to call. This CDR3 has 14 amino acids. V was trimmed by 2 bases and J by 0 bases, leaving 6 bases between them. CDR1 is SGHTA and CDR2 is FQGTGA in the germline V gene.

Many counts were recorded for this clonotype. V is TRBV20-1 and J is TRBJ2-1, with unresolved D. V gave up 2 bases and J gave up 4 bases, with 24 bases separating them. The germline V gene has CDR1 DFQATT and CDR2 SNEGSKA (reference sequence). The CDR3 is made up of 18 amino acids. CDR3 sequence: CSARSPMVPADRYNEQFF. The DNA of the CDR3 is TGCAGTGCTAGAAGCCCTATGGTTCCGGCAGACCGGTACAATGAGCAGTTCTTC.

This clonotype was seen at least ten times. V is TRBV10-3 and J is TRBJ2-5, with TRBD1 as a possible D gene (6 bases). Per the germline V gene, CDR1 is ENHRY and CDR2 is SYGVKD. The ends were cut back, 5 bases at V and 5 bases at J, with 18 bases in the middle. The length of the CDR3 is 15 residues. Written as DNA, the CDR3 is TGTGCCATCAGTACCGGACAGCTTCGGACGGAGACCCAGTACTTC. It specifies CAISTGQLRTETQYF.

This clonotype was observed a handful of times. V usage is TRBV20-1 and J usage is TRBJ1-1, with D possibly being TRBD1 (5 bases). The germline V gene has CDR1 DFQATT and CDR2 SNEGSKA (reference sequence). V was shortened by 1 base and J by 1 base, with 13 bases between the two germline ends. This CDR3 region has 15 residues. This CDR3 reads CSARAPLTANTEAFF. CDR3 DNA sequence: TGCAGTGCTAGAGCCCCATTGACAGCGAACACTGAAGCTTTCTTT.

This clonotype occurred a few times. The rearrangement links TRBV27 to TRBJ2-1; D is possibly TRBD2 (6 bases). V gave up 4 bases and J gave up 9 bases, with 19 bases separating them. This CDR3 contains 15 residues. CDR1 and CDR2 (germline): MNHEY, SMNVEV (reference sequence). The CDR3 protein is CASSSPGLLLGEQFF. The CDR3 region has the DNA TGTGCCAGCAGTTCCCCGGGACTCCTTTTGGGTGAGCAGTTCTTC.

A word on this clonotype: This may come from a read error, since a much larger clone is one base off. The chain is built from TRBV5-1 and TRBJ2-1, with D uncertain. The CDR3 contains 15 residues. The ends were cut back, 2 bases at V and 6 bases at J, with 15 bases in the middle. CDR1 is SGHRS, CDR2 YFSETQ, per germline. DNA of the CDR3: TGCGCCAGCAGCTTTATTACCCAAGGGCGCAATGAGCAGTTCTTC. Translating it yields CASSFITQGRNEQFF.

This clonotype was seen many times. The chain uses TRBV6-1 and TRBJ2-7; 8 bases map to TRBD1. Germline V gene lookup returns CDR1 MNHNS and CDR2 SASEGT. The ends lost 5 bases at V and 2 bases at J; junction bases unmatched: 5. The CDR3 has 14 amino acids. CDR3 in amino acids: CASSKGQATYEQYF. The CDR3, as DNA: TGTGCCAGCAGTAAGGGACAGGCGACCTACGAGCAGTACTTC.

This clonotype was seen a few times. The chain is built from TRBV6-1 and TRBJ1-5; maybe TRBD1 (6 bases). The CDR3 is made up of 17 amino acids. Trimming pared 6 bases from V and 0 bases from J, leaving 18 bases between. Germline-derived CDR1 and CDR2 are MNHNS and SASEGT. The CDR3 here is CASRGAGSSRSNQPQHF. The CDR3 nucleotides are TGTGCCAGCAGGGGGGCAGGCTCATCTCGTAGCAATCAGCCCCAGCATTTT.

This clonotype was detected only a few times. V usage is TRBV28 and J usage is TRBJ2-7, with 9 nucleotides matching TRBD2. Germline-derived CDR1 and CDR2 are MDHEN and SYDVKM. The CDR3 has 17 amino acids. Losses at the gene ends were 3 bases for V and 2 bases for J; bases not matched to a gene: 11. This CDR3 reads CASSFRVFSGGTYEQYF. The DNA for the CDR3 is TGTGCCAGCAGTTTTAGGGTGTTTAGCGGGGGAACCTACGAGCAGTACTTC.

This clonotype was observed a handful of times. The rearrangement joins TRBV9 to TRBJ1-2; TRBD1 matches 7 bases. With V trimmed by 5 bases and J by 8 bases, 9 bases remained unmatched. The CDR3 spans 13 residues. CDR1 and CDR2 (germline): SGDLS, YYNGEE. The CDR3 is CASSTGTETGYTF. The CDR3 bases are TGTGCCAGCAGTACCGGGACAGAAACCGGCTACACCTTC. Using reference TRBV9 and TRBJ1-2 for the parts outside the CDR3, the full variable domain is DSGVTQTPKHLITATGQRVTLRCSPRSGDLSVYWYQQSLDQGLQFLIQYYNGEERAKGNILERFSAQQFPDLHSELNLSSLELGDSALYFCASSTGTETGYTFGSGTRLTVV.

This clonotype was detected many times. The chain couples TRBV6-2 or TRBV6-3 to TRBJ2-3; D not certain. Trimming took off 0 bases at V and 2 bases at J, with 3 bases between the two ends. From germline, CDR1 is MNHEY and CDR2 SVGEGT. The CDR3 runs 13 residues. This CDR3 reads CASSYSTTDTQYF. The DNA of the CDR3 is TGTGCCAGCAGTTACTCGACCACAGATACGCAGTATTTT.

This clonotype was picked up a small number of times. The chain has TRBV29-1 and TRBJ2-7; 9 bases are a match to TRBD1. The germline gives CDR1 SQVTM, CDR2 ANQGSEA. Losses at the gene ends were 1 base for V and 5 bases for J; bases not matched to a gene: 12. The CDR3 is made up of 16 amino acids. DNA of the CDR3: TGCAGCGTTGAAGGATTGGTGGACAGGGGTAGCGACGAGCAGTACTTC. Translated: CSVEGLVDRGSDEQYF.

Worth noting for this clonotype: A far bigger clonotype differs at one base, so this is likely a read error. The chain combines TRBV11-1 with TRBJ2-7; 11 nucleotides match TRBD2. The ends lost 4 bases at V and 7 bases at J; junction bases unmatched: 15. Germline CDR1 is SGHAT and CDR2 is FQDESV (reference sequence). This CDR3 spans 17 amino acids. DNA of the CDR3: TGTGCCAGCAGCTCCCCTACTAGCGGGAGCTTTGACAATGAGCAGTACTTC. Amino acids: CASSSPTSGSFDNEQYF.

This chain uses TRBV7-9 with TRBJ2-3; 8 positions match TRBD1. The junction had 9 bases not matched to a gene; V was cut back by 4 bases and J by 6 bases. There are 15 residues in the CDR3. Per the germline V gene, CDR1 is SEHNR and CDR2 is FQNEAQ (reference sequence). DNA for the CDR3: TGTGCCAGCAGCTCACACAGGGGGAACGGTGATACGCAGTATTTT. Its protein product is CASSSHRGNGDTQYF.

This clonotype occurred a few times. The V gene is TRBV15, the J gene TRBJ2-5, with a possible D match to TRBD1 (5 bases). The V end lost 0 bases, the J end lost 1 base, and 15 bases lay between the germline ends. CDR3 length equals 17 residues. Germline assignment: CDR1 LNHNV and CDR2 YYDKDF (reference sequence). The CDR3 DNA is TGTGCCACCAGCAGAGAAAAAAGGGCCCAGGGCCAAGAGACCCAGTACTTC. Encoded protein: CATSREKRAQGQETQYF. The full variable domain, its missing parts supplied by reference TRBV15 and TRBJ2-5, is DAMVIQNPRYQVTQFGKPVTLSCSQTLNHNVMYWYQQKSSQAPKLLFHYYDKDFNNEADTPDNFQSRRPNTSFCFLDIRSPGLGDTAMYLCATSREKRAQGQETQYFGPGTRLLVL.

In its sample, this clonotype was seen many times. J is TRBJ2-7 and V is TRBV27; no reliable D call. Germline V CDR1 and CDR2: MNHEY, SMNVEV (reference sequence). Trimming cost V 0 bases and J 7 bases, with 10 bases left between them. This CDR3 has 13 residues. CDR3 loop: CASSLSTVREQYF. The CDR3 nucleotides are TGTGCCAGCAGTTTATCCACAGTGAGGGAGCAGTACTTC.

J is TRBJ2-7 and V is TRBV5-6, with 11 bases identical to TRBD2. CDR1 is SGHDT, CDR2 YYEEEE, per germline. This CDR3 is 16 amino acids long. The J segment lost 2 bases and the V segment lost 3 bases, leaving 7 bases of the junction unmatched. CDR3 DNA: TGTGCCAGCAGCTCGCTACTAGCGGGAGAGGCCTACGAGCAGTACTTC. Translation gives CASSSLLAGEAYEQYF.

This clonotype showed up many times. The J gene is TRBJ2-7, the V gene TRBV7-9; 7 bases agree with TRBD1. This CDR3 comprises 14 residues. Germline V gene lookup returns CDR1 SEHNR and CDR2 FQNEAQ (reference sequence). Germline trimming cut 5 bases from V and 6 bases from J; bases unmatched to any gene: 10. CDR3: CASSETGPSGEQYF. In DNA form, the CDR3 reads TGTGCCAGCAGCGAGACAGGGCCCTCGGGCGAGCAGTACTTC.

This clonotype was detected ten times or more. The chain carries TRBV7-6 and TRBJ2-7; 7 nucleotides match TRBD2. Germline CDR1 reads SGHVS; CDR2 reads FNYEAQ. With 0 bases clipped from V and 5 bases from J, the junction kept 7 bases outside the gene matches. The length of the CDR3 is 15 residues. CDR3 nucleotide sequence: TGTGCCAGCAGCTTAGCTGGGCGGGAGTACCACGAGCAGTACTTC. It codes for CASSLAGREYHEQYF. The whole variable domain, remainder taken from reference TRBV7-6 and TRBJ2-7, is GAGVSQSPRYKVTKRGQDVALRCDPISGHVSLYWYRQALGQGPEFLTYFNYEAQQDKSGLPNDRFSAERPEGSISTLTIQRTEQRDSAMYRCASSLAGREYHEQYFGPGTRLTVT.

This clonotype was counted a few times. The V call is TRBV3-1, the J call TRBJ2-7, with D possibly matching TRBD1 (6 bases). Germline assignment: CDR1 LGHDT and CDR2 YNNKEL (reference sequence). The V and J ends lost 0 bases and 4 bases respectively, with 10 bases between them. The CDR3 length is 14 residues. DNA of the CDR3: TGTGCCAGCAGCCAAGATCAGGGGCTATACGAGCAGTACTTC. Its translation: CASSQDQGLYEQYF.

The chain combines TRBV9 with TRBJ2-7, with 7 bases aligning to TRBD1. Per the germline V gene, CDR1 is SGDLS and CDR2 is YYNGEE. After removal of 2 bases from V and 2 bases from J, the junction contained 7 bases not matched to a gene. The CDR3 covers 15 residues. This CDR3 reads CASSVYGTETYEQYF. As DNA, the CDR3 is TGTGCCAGCAGCGTTTACGGGACAGAAACCTACGAGCAGTACTTC.

V and J are TRBV27 and TRBJ1-2; TRBD1 is a possible D gene (6 bases). Trimming pared 1 base from V and 8 bases from J, leaving 14 bases between. Germline CDR1 and CDR2: MNHEY and SMNVEV (reference sequence). This CDR3 spans 14 amino acids. DNA of the CDR3: TGTGCCAGCAGTTTATTTGCAGGGGATGGAGGCTACACCTTC. As protein: CASSLFAGDGGYTF.

Of note for this clonotype: Compared with germline, one end of the junction differs, possibly owing to a read error. The chain recombines TRBV7-8 with TRBJ2-5; 11 bases agree with TRBD2. Germline-derived CDR1 and CDR2 are SGHVS and FQNEAQ. CDR3 size: 17 residues. In DNA, the CDR3 is TGTACCAGCACCACCCTTATACTAGCGGGAGATCCGGAGACCCAGTACTTC. This translates into CTSTTLILAGDPETQYF.

Notes on this clonotype: This may arise from a read error, as a much more abundant clone is one base away. V usage is TRBV30 and J usage is TRBJ2-7; 12 nucleotides align to TRBD2. The V gene's germline CDR1 is GTSNPN and CDR2 SVGIG (reference sequence). The CDR3 runs 15 residues. After removal of 2 bases from V and 5 bases from J, the junction contained 7 bases not matched to a gene. In DNA form, the CDR3 reads TGTGCCTGGAGTAAACGACTAGCGGGAGCCCACGAGCAGTACTTC. Translating it yields CAWSKRLAGAHEQYF.